The clone carrying this T cell receptor (beta chain) was recorded many times. What it recognizes is unknown. The sample belongs to a study of T cell repertoires in cytomegalovirus infection. At the level of the study: It was the public TCR beta signatures that indicated both CMV infection and matching HLA type. General study results and limits: Carriage of CMV together with the relevant HLA was identifiable through cumulative public TCR beta family frequency.

Each CDR3 protein gets one entry after TCRdb re-called the reads with MiXCR. The sample lists about 250,000 distinct CDR3 sequences; 15% to 20% were seen once. The clonotype comes from a human donor in good health (CMV status not recorded). Some clones in this sample may be carry-over from other donors' samples. Sequenced: CD8+ T cells from PBMCs.

In DNA, the CDR3 is TGTGCCAGCAGTGAAGCCTGGACAGTGAACACTGAAGCTTTCTTT. Translation: CASSEAWTVNTEAFF. V usage is TRBV6-1 and J usage is TRBJ1-1; tentatively, D is TRBD1 (6 bases). CDR1 and CDR2 from the germline V gene are MNHNS and SASEGT. V was pared by 0 bases and J by 0 bases, with 8 bases between. The CDR3 is made up of 15 amino acids.